This is a list of T cell receptor beta chains from one sample in a study of T cells in Graves' hyperthyroidism and ophthalmopathy. TCRdb called the multiplex PCR reads again in MiXCR, with one record for every CDR3 protein. This table holds 700,000 to 850,000 distinct CDR3 sequences, roughly a third found once. The source material was blood. The receptors were sampled from a middle-aged woman with Graves' hyperthyroidism. The CDR3 runs from the conserved cysteine through the conserved F or W. A D gene is named only where the DNA matches it firmly. Size tells how often a clone was seen (once, few, many) or the class of an expanded clone, and some rows leave it out.

v_call	d_call	clone_size	cdr3_length	j_call	cdr3_nt	cdr3_aa
TRBV29-1	TRBD1	many	12	TRBJ1-2	TGCAGCGTCACGGACAGGGGATATGGCTACACCTTC	CSVTDRGYGYTF
TRBV29-1	-	many	12	TRBJ1-2	TGCAGCGTTGAGGAGGGGGTAGTGGACTACACCTTC	CSVEEGVVDYTF
TRBV29-1	-	-	12	TRBJ2-5	TGCAGCGTTTCCGGATTAGGGGAGACCCAGTACTTC	CSVSGLGETQYF
TRBV12-3/TRBV12-4	TRBD1	-	15	TRBJ1-1	TGTGCCAGCAGCTTAGGACAGGGGACGGGCACTGAAGCTTTCTTT	CASSLGQGTGTEAFF
TRBV6-5	-	few	16	TRBJ1-6	TGTGCCAGCAGTTATTACCCAGGGGTAGTTAATTCACCCCTCCACTTT	CASSYYPGVVNSPLHF
TRBV25-1	-	few	15	TRBJ1-1	TGTGCCAGCAGTTTCGAAGGGGCGATGAACACTGAAGCTTTCTTT	CASSFEGAMNTEAFF
TRBV5-1	-	many	16	TRBJ1-1	TGCGCCAGCAGCTTGGGCAACAGTTTAGGCGAAGGATTGGCTTTCTTT	CASSLGNSLGEGLAFF
TRBV12-3/TRBV12-4	TRBD1	many	15	TRBJ2-7	TGTGCCAGCAGTTTATTCGGGACAGGGGCCTACGAGCAGTACTTC	CASSLFGTGAYEQYF
TRBV6-5	-	-	19	TRBJ1-6	TGTGCCAGCAGTTTGGTTTTGTGGGGCGGCAGGGTGATAGATTCACCCCTCCACTTT	CASSLVLWGGRVIDSPLHF
TRBV2	-	-	15	TRBJ1-5	TGTGCCAGCAGTGAAGCTTGGGTAGTAACTCAGCCCCAGCATTTT	CASSEAWVVTQPQHF
TRBV6-5	TRBD1	-	16	TRBJ1-1	TGTGCCAGCAGTTTAGACAGGGGGGGAATGAACACTGAAGCTTTCTTT	CASSLDRGGMNTEAFF
TRBV10-3	TRBD1	-	17	TRBJ2-6	TGTGCCATTTGCCCGGGACAGTACCCCTCTGGGGCCAACGTCCTGACTTTC	CAICPGQYPSGANVLTF
TRBV5-1	-	few	15	TRBJ1-1	TGCGCCAGCAGCTTGGCCGCAGGGGTTGGCACTGAAGCTTTCTTT	CASSLAAGVGTEAFF
TRBV20-1	-	many	11	TRBJ2-5	TGCAGTGCTCTCAAGGAGGAGACCCAGTACTTC	CSALKEETQYF
TRBV10-2	-	many	14	TRBJ2-7	TGCGCCAGCAGTGAGTCGCAAAGGACCCACGAGCAGTACTTC	CASSESQRTHEQYF
TRBV3-1	TRBD1	-	16	TRBJ1-2	TGTGCCAGCAGCCAAGGAAGTCGGACAGGGGCTAATGGCTACACCTTC	CASSQGSRTGANGYTF
TRBV5-1	-	-	16	TRBJ2-5	TGCGCCAGCAGCTTGAGGTCGGAGGTGATTTCGGGGACCCAGTACTTC	CASSLRSEVISGTQYF
TRBV7-9	-	few	14	TRBJ2-2	TGTGCCAGCAGCTTAGTTTATGACACCGGGGAGCTGTTTTTT	CASSLVYDTGELFF
TRBV19	-	many	12	TRBJ2-7	TGTGCCAGTAGTATTTGGGGGAACGAGCAGTACTTC	CASSIWGNEQYF
TRBV5-1	-	few	16	TRBJ2-2	TGCGCCAGCAGCTTGGCCCCACCGTTGGACACCGGGGAGCTGTTTTTT	CASSLAPPLDTGELFF
TRBV4-2	-	-	16	TRBJ2-2	TGTGCCAGCAGCCAAGACCTCGTTTTACGTCCCGGGGAGCTGTTTTTT	CASSQDLVLRPGELFF
TRBV7-9	-	-	13	TRBJ2-7	TGTGCCAGCAGCTTAGAAAGACAAAAAAAGCAGTACTTC	CASSLERQKKQYF
TRBV18	-	once	15	TRBJ2-7	TGTGCCAGCTCACCAGTAGCGGAGGACTCCTACGAGCAGTACTTC	CASSPVAEDSYEQYF
TRBV12-3/TRBV12-4	TRBD1	-	13	TRBJ1-1	TGTGCCACCAAGACAGGGCTGAACACTGAAGCTTTCTTT	CATKTGLNTEAFF
TRBV10-3	-	-	11	TRBJ1-2	TGTGCCATCAGTGCGGCTTATGGCTACACCTTC	CAISAAYGYTF
TRBV9	-	-	15	TRBJ2-7	TGTGCCAGCAGCGTAGCTCCGGACCCCAACTACGAGCAGTACTTC	CASSVAPDPNYEQYF
TRBV2	TRBD1	many	15	TRBJ1-1	TGTGCCAGCGCCCGGGACAGGGCCCAATACACTGAAGCTTTCTTT	CASARDRAQYTEAFF
TRBV24-1	TRBD1	-	16	TRBJ2-1	TGTGCCACCAGTGATTGGGACAGGGGATCCTACAATGAGCAGTTCTTC	CATSDWDRGSYNEQFF
TRBV10-3	TRBD1	-	12	TRBJ1-2	TGTGCCAGCCGGGACAGCCGAATTGGCTACACCTTC	CASRDSRIGYTF
TRBV9	-	once	15	TRBJ1-5	TGCGCCAGCAGCTTGGCCGGGACACAGGATCAGCCCCAGCATTTT	CASSLAGTQDQPQHF
TRBV19	TRBD1	-	11	TRBJ2-2	TGTGCCAGTAGTATGGTAGGGGGCTGTTTTTTT	CASSMVGGCFF
TRBV5-8	TRBD1	many	14	TRBJ1-1	TGTGCCAGCAGCGCCCAGGGGGACGTGACTGAAGCTTTCTTT	CASSAQGDVTEAFF
TRBV5-1	TRBD2	few	15	TRBJ2-7	TGCGCCAGCAGCAGAGAAGCGGGATTACCCTACGAGCAGTACTTC	CASSREAGLPYEQYF
TRBV6-1	TRBD1	few	15	TRBJ1-5	TGTGCCAGCAGTCAACAGGGGGCGCGGAATCAGCCCCAGCATTTT	CASSQQGARNQPQHF
TRBV24-1	TRBD1	-	14	TRBJ1-5	TGTGCCACCAGTGAGACAGGGGGCAATCAGCCCCAGCATTTT	CATSETGGNQPQHF
TRBV6-6	-	-	14	TRBJ2-2	TGTGCCAGCAGTCTTCAGCTAGGGGGCGGGGAGCTGTTTTTT	CASSLQLGGGELFF
TRBV19	-	once	16	TRBJ1-5	TGTGCCAGTTCCGCGCCCGGGGTATTCGGCAATCAGCCCCAGCATTTT	CASSAPGVFGNQPQHF
TRBV7-2	TRBD1	-	15	TRBJ2-3	TGTGCCAGCAGCTTGGGGGACAGGGTCGCAGATACGCAGTATTTT	CASSLGDRVADTQYF
TRBV2	-	many	14	TRBJ1-3	TGTGCCAGCAGACCCAGCGGGGCGGAAAACACCATATATTTT	CASRPSGAENTIYF
TRBV10-3	TRBD1	many	14	TRBJ2-2	TGTGCCATCAGGAGGGACAGGGACACCGGGGAGCTGTTTTTT	CAIRRDRDTGELFF
TRBV6-6	TRBD2	-	15	TRBJ2-5	TGTGCCAGCAGTACTAGCGGGATTAACGAAGAGACCCAGTACTTC	CASSTSGINEETQYF
TRBV12-3/TRBV12-4	-	few	13	TRBJ1-5	TGTGCCAGCAGTTGGGAAGGTAATCAGCCCCAGCATTTT	CASSWEGNQPQHF
TRBV5-8	-	many	12	TRBJ1-1	TGTGCCAGCAGCTTGACAGGGCTAGAAGCTTTCTTT	CASSLTGLEAFF
TRBV4-3	-	-	15	TRBJ1-2	TGCGCCAGCAGCCAAGACTCTAGGGTATGGTCTGGCTACACCTTC	CASSQDSRVWSGYTF